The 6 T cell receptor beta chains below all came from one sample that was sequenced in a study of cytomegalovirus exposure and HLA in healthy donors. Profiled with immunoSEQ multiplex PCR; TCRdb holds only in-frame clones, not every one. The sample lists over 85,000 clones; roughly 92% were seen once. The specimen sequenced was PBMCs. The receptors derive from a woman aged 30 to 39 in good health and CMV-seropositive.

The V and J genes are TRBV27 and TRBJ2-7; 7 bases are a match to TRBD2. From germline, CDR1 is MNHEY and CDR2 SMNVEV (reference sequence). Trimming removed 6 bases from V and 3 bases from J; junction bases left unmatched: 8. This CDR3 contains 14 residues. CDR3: CASRSLAVDYEQYF. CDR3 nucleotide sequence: TGTGCCAGCAGGTCCCTAGCGGTGGACTACGAGCAGTACTTC.

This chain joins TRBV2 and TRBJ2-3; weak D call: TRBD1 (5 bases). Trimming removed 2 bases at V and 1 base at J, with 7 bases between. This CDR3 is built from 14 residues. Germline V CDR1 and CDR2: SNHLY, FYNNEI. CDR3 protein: CASSEQGGTDTQYF. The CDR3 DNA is TGTGCCAGCAGTGAACAGGGTGGCACAGATACGCAGTATTTT.

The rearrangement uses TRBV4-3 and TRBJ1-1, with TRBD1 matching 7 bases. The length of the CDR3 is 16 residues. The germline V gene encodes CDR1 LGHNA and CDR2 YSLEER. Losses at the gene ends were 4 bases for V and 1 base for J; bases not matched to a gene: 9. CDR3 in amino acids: CASSRERGLGNTEAFF. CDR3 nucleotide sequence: TGCGCCAGCAGCCGGGAAAGGGGGCTTGGGAACACTGAAGCTTTCTTT.

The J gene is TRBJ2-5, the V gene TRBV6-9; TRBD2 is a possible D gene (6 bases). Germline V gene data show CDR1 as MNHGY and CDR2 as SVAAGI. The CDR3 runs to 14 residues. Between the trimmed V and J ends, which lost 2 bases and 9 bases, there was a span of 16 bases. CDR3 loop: CASSYRTIRGPQYF. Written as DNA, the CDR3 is TGTGCCAGCAGTTATAGGACTATCCGCGGACCCCAGTACTTC.

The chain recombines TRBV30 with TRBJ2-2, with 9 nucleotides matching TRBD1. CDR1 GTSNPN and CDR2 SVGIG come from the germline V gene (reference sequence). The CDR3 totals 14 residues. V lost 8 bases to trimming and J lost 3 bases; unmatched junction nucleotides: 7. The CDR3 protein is CARLGQGYTGELFF. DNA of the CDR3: TGTGCCCGACTGGGACAGGGTTACACCGGGGAGCTGTTTTTT.

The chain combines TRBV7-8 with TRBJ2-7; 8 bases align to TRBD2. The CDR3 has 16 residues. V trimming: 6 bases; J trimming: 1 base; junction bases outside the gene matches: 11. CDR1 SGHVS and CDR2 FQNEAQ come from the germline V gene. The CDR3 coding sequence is TGTGCCAGCAGAAAAAGTCCGACTAGCGAGTCCTACGAGCAGTACTTC. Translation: CASRKSPTSESYEQYF.